The 10 T cell receptor beta chains given below trace back to one sample, sequenced in a study of blood T cell repertoires in COVID-19. Produced via immunoSEQ multiplex PCR; TCRdb's table is partial and in-frame only. The profile shows about 400,000 clones, roughly 88% of them singletons. The specimen sequenced was PBMCs or T cells enriched from blood (not recorded which). The origin of the receptors is a woman aged 40-49 years with acute COVID-19.

The genes are TRBV11-2 and TRBJ2-7; D uncertain. Trimming pared 4 bases from V and 3 bases from J, leaving 10 bases between. The CDR3 has 13 residues. Germline CDR1 and CDR2: SGHAT and FQNNGV. CDR3 coding DNA: TGTGCCAGCAGCTCCCGCCGGGTCTACGAGCAGTACTTC. Translating gives CASSSRRVYEQYF.

The chain uses TRBV3-1 (or the pseudogene TRBV3-2) and TRBJ2-1; 10 bases agree with TRBD2. The V gene end was trimmed by 4 bases and the J gene end by 5 bases; junction bases not matched to a gene: 5. The CDR3 has 15 amino acids. Germline CDR1 LGHDT, CDR2 YNNKEL (reference sequence). The CDR3 DNA sequence: TGTGCCAGCAGCCTATCTAGCGGGGGTCACAATGAGCAGTTCTTC. Amino acid sequence: CASSLSSGGHNEQFF.

This chain connects TRBV7-9 to TRBJ1-1, with 8 bases aligning to TRBD1. V gave up 6 bases and J gave up 5 bases; unmatched junction bases: 5. The germline V gene encodes CDR1 SEHNR and CDR2 FQNEAQ (reference sequence). This CDR3 contains 13 residues. The CDR3 reads CASREQGGTEAFF. The CDR3 DNA sequence: TGTGCCAGCAGAGAACAGGGGGGGACTGAAGCTTTCTTT.

V and J are TRBV14 and TRBJ1-4, with 10 bases fitting TRBD1. Germline assignment: CDR1 SGHDN and CDR2 FVKESK. The CDR3 runs to 17 residues. V trimming: 4 bases; J trimming: 4 bases; junction bases outside the gene matches: 9. The CDR3 sequence: CASSLTGGSGFNEKLFF. The CDR3, as DNA: TGTGCCAGCAGCCTGACAGGGGGCAGCGGATTTAATGAAAAACTGTTTTTT. The variable domain in full, completed from reference TRBV14 and TRBJ1-4, reads EAGVTQFPSHSVIEKGQTVTLRCDPISGHDNLYWYRRVMGKEIKFLLHFVKESKQDESGMPNNRFLAERTGGTYSTLKVQPAELEDSGVYFCASSLTGGSGFNEKLFFGSGTQLSVL.

This chain connects TRBV5-5 to TRBJ1-1, with D possibly TRBD1 on 6 matching bases. The CDR3 totals 13 residues. V was trimmed by 2 bases and J by 4 bases, leaving 9 bases between them. Per the germline V gene, CDR1 is SGHKS and CDR2 is YYEKEE (reference sequence). DNA of the CDR3: TGTGCCAGCAGCTTTTTAGGGGGCACTGAAGCTTTCTTT. Residues: CASSFLGGTEAFF.

The chain employs TRBV15 and TRBJ1-1, with D unresolved. The germline gives CDR1 LNHNV, CDR2 YYDKDF (reference sequence). The CDR3 is 13 amino acids. V lost 1 base and J lost 8, with 11 bases in between. This CDR3 is CATSRGSGFEAFF. The CDR3 region has the DNA TGTGCCACCAGCAGAGGCTCGGGATTCGAAGCTTTCTTT.

The chain joins TRBV30 to TRBJ2-5; D gene ambiguous. CDR3 length: 13 residues. The germline V gene encodes CDR1 GTSNPN and CDR2 SVGIG (reference sequence). Trimming cost V 3 bases and J 4 bases, with 12 bases left between them. CDR3 coding DNA: TGTGCCTGGAGCGGATACGGCGGAGAGACCCAGTACTTC. Protein: CAWSGYGGETQYF.

The genes are TRBV10-3 and TRBJ2-5; 10 positions match TRBD2. The CDR3 is made up of 14 amino acids. CDR1 is ENHRY and CDR2 is SYGVKD in the germline V gene. With 7 bases clipped from V and 7 bases from J, the junction kept 9 bases outside the gene matches. CDR3 protein: CAITEGVAGGTQYF. The CDR3 DNA sequence: TGTGCCATCACCGAAGGGGTAGCGGGGGGGACCCAGTACTTC.

This chain connects TRBV11-3 to TRBJ2-5; TRBD2 is a possible D gene (6 bases). This CDR3 is built from 17 residues. V lost 7 bases and J lost 5, with 26 bases in between. Germline assignment: CDR1 SGHNT and CDR2 YENEEA. The CDR3 region has the DNA TGTGCCAGCACCCCCGGGATCGGCGGGGCGAGGGTGGAGACCCAGTACTTC. Amino acids: CASTPGIGGARVETQYF. Using reference TRBV11-3 and TRBJ2-5 for the parts outside the CDR3, the full variable domain is EAGVVQSPRYKIIEKKQPVAFWCNPISGHNTLYWYLQNLGQGPELLIRYENEEAVDDSQLPKDRFSAERLKGVDSTLKIQPAELGDSAVYLCASTPGIGGARVETQYFGPGTRLLVL.

The rearrangement uses TRBV24-1 and TRBJ1-4, with 9 positions matching TRBD1. V lost 1 base to trimming and J lost 0 bases; unmatched junction nucleotides: 8. CDR3 length: 19 residues. Per the germline V gene, CDR1 is KGHDR and CDR2 is SFDVKD. CDR3 sequence: CATSDFFGQGTATNEKLFF. CDR3 nucleotide sequence: TGTGCCACCAGTGATTTTTTTGGACAGGGGACTGCAACTAATGAAAAACTGTTTTTT.